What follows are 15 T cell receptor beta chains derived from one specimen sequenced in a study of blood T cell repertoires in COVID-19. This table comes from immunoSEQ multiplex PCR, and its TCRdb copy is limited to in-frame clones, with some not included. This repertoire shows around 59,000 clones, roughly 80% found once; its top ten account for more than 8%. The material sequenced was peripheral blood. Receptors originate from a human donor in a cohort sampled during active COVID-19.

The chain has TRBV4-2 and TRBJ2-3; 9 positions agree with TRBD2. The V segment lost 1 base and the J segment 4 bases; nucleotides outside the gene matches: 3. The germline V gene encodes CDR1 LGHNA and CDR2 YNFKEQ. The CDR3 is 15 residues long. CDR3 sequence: CASSQGGREADTQYF. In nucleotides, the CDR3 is TGTGCCAGCAGCCAAGGCGGGAGGGAGGCAGATACGCAGTATTTT.

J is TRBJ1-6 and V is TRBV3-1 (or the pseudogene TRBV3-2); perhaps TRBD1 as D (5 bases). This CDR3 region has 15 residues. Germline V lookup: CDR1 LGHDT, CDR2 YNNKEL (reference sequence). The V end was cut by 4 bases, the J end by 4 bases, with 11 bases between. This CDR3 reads CASSRRENYNSPLHF. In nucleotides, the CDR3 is TGTGCCAGCAGCCGCAGGGAAAATTATAATTCACCCCTCCACTTT.

CDR3 nucleotide sequence: TGTGCCAGCAGGCCTCTGCGACAGTTAATCTACGAGCAGTACTTC. It yields the protein CASRPLRQLIYEQYF. The genes are TRBV6-5 and TRBJ2-7, with D perhaps matching TRBD1 (5 bases). The germline CDR1 and CDR2 sequences are MNHEY and SVGAGI. V was clipped by 6 bases and J by 3 bases, with 18 bases between them. This CDR3 is 15 amino acids long.

CDR3 DNA: TGCAGCGTTGGGGGGGGTAGGTACGAGCAGTACTTC. Its protein is CSVGGGRYEQYF. The chain is built from TRBV29-1 and TRBJ2-7, with 7 bases matching TRBD2. The germline V gene has CDR1 SQVTM and CDR2 ANQGSEA. V lost 4 bases to trimming and J lost 4 bases; unmatched junction nucleotides: 4. The CDR3 is 12 amino acids.

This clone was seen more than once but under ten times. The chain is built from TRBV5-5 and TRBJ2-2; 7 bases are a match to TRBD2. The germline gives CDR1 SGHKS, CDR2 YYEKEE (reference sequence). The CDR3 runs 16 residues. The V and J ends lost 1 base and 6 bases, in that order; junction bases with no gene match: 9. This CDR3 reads CASSLRGGREPGELFF. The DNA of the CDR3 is TGTGCCAGCAGCTTGAGGGGAGGGCGGGAGCCCGGGGAGCTGTTTTTT.

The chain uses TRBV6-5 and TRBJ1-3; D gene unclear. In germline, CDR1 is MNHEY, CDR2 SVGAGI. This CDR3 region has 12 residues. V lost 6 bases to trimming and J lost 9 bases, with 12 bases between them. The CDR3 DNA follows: TGTGCCAGCAGGCTCCCTCGGGGCACCATATATTTT. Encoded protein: CASRLPRGTIYF.

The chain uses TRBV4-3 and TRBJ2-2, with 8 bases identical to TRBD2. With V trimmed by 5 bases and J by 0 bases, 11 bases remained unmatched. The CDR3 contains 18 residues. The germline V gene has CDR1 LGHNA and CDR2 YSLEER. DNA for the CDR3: TGCGCCAGCAGCGGGGGGGCGGGAGGCGATCCGAACACCGGGGAGCTGTTTTTT. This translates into CASSGGAGGDPNTGELFF.

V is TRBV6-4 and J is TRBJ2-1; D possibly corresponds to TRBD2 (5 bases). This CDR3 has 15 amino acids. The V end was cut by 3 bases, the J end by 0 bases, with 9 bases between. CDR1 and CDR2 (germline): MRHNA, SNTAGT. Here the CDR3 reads CASSDRADSYNEQFF. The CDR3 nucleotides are TGTGCCAGCAGTGATCGAGCGGACTCCTACAATGAGCAGTTCTTC.

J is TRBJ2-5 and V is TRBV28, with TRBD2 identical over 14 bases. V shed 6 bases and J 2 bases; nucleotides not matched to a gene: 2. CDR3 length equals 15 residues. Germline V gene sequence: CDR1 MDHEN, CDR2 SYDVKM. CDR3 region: CASRGTSGGQETQYF. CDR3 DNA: TGTGCCAGCAGGGGGACTAGCGGGGGACAAGAGACCCAGTACTTC.

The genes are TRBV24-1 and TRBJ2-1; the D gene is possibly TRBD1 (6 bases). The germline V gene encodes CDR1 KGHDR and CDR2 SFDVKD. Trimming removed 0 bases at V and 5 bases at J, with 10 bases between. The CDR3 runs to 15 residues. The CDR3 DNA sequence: TGTGCCACCAGTGATTTGGGCAGGGGTAACAATGAGCAGTTCTTC. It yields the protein CATSDLGRGNNEQFF.

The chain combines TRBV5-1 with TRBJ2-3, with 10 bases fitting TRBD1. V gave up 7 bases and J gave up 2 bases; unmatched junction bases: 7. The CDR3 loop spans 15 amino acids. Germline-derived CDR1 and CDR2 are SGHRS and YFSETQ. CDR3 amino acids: CASSRDRGPTDTQYF. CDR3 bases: TGCGCCAGCTCCAGGGACAGGGGACCCACAGATACGCAGTATTTT.

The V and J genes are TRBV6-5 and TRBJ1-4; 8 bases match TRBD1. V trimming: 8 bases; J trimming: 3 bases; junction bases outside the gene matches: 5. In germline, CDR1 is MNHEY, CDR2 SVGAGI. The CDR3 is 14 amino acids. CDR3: CASRIQGANEKLFF. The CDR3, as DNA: TGTGCCAGCCGTATACAGGGGGCTAATGAAAAACTGTTTTTT.

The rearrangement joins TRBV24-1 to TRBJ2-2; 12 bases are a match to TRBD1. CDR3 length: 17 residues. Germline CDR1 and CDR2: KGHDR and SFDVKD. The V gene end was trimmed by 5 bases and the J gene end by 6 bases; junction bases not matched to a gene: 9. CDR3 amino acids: CATSGTRDRGHSGELFF. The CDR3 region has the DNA TGTGCCACCAGTGGTACCCGGGACAGGGGGCATTCCGGGGAGCTGTTTTTT.

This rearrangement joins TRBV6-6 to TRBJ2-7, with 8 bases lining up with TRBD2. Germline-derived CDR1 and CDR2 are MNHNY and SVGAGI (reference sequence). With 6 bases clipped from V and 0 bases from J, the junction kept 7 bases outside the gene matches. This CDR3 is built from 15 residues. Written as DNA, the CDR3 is TGTGCCAGCAGGAACATAGCGGGGCCCTCCTACGAGCAGTACTTC. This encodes CASRNIAGPSYEQYF.

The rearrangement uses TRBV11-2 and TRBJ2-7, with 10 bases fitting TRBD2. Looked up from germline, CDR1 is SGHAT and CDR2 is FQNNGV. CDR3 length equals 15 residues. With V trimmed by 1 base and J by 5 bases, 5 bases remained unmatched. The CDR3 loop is CASSLALAGAHEQYF. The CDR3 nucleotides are TGTGCCAGCAGCTTAGCTCTAGCGGGAGCACACGAGCAGTACTTC.